The T cell receptor beta chain under discussion was sequenced for a study of blood T cell repertoires in COVID-19. About the research overall: Spain, Italy and the United States supplied samples that represented acute and convalescent COVID-19. From T cells, B-cell-depleted T cells, or PBMCs came the material, which was cDNA or gDNA.

How the authors handled the data: From reference gene primer amplification, estimates of nucleated cell counts were derived. The assay was immunoSEQ multiplex PCR, and TCRdb's table has in-frame clones only and misses some. That table gives V, J and clone size, and the DNA gave D and trimming. Altogether just over 75,000 clones are present, around 80% being singletons, with the ten largest covering less than 6%. This CDR3 region has 13 residues. Trimming shortened V by 2 bases and J by 4 bases, and 6 bases separated the two germline ends. Germline loops: CDR1 LGHNA, CDR2 YSLEER. This chain links TRBV4-3 with TRBJ2-1, with D uncertain. The receptor was isolated from a man between 60 and 70 years old with active or convalescent COVID-19. The sample consisted of peripheral blood. CDR3 protein: CASSQRSYNEQFF. The CDR3 bases are TGCGCCAGCAGCCAAAGGAGTTACAATGAGCAGTTCTTC.